The rows below give T cell receptor beta chains drawn from one sample of a study of T cell responses to AZD1222 COVID-19 vaccine. The repertoire was sequenced with immunoSEQ multiplex PCR; TCRdb's copy has only in-frame clones and lacks some. Of fewer than 110,000 clones in the sample, about nine tenths were seen once. Sequenced here: peripheral blood, sampled on day 0 of AZD1222 vaccination. The receptor set was obtained from an adult in good health. The CDR3 runs from the conserved cysteine through the conserved F or W.

V gene	J gene	CDR3 protein
TRBV3-1/TRBV3-2	TRBJ2-1	CASSQDHVSGEQFF
TRBV19	TRBJ1-4	CASRDGEFRGKLFF
TRBV5-4	TRBJ2-3	CASSPYGTLAPDTQYF
TRBV6-2/TRBV6-3	TRBJ1-5	CASSRSHNINQPQHF
TRBV9	TRBJ1-2	CASSEGLGGGYGYTF
TRBV5-6	TRBJ1-3	CASSSLTVRSGNTIYF
TRBV5-1	TRBJ2-5	CASSPERGTGKTQYF
TRBV6-5	TRBJ1-2	CASNQRQGVGYTF
TRBV3-1/TRBV3-2	TRBJ1-3	CASSFDRFSSGNTIYF
TRBV5-1	TRBJ1-3	CASSLHWEDGNTIYF
TRBV7-9	TRBJ1-1	CASSATGGGTEAFF
TRBV2	TRBJ1-1	CASSDILLNTEAFF
TRBV28	TRBJ1-1	CASSRHNRPNTEAFF
TRBV4-1	TRBJ1-1	CASSQLDSEAFF
TRBV28	TRBJ2-7	CASSPAFHLYEQYF
TRBV28	TRBJ2-1	CASSSGQDNEQFF
TRBV28	TRBJ1-1	CASRTQTGPQMNTEAFF
TRBV11-2	TRBJ1-1	CASSLVGNMNTEAFF
TRBV19	TRBJ1-5	CASRQGLRGPQHF
TRBV7-2	TRBJ2-1	CASSTDRGGYNEQFF
TRBV7-2	TRBJ2-3	CASRPGLGAGTQYF
TRBV14	TRBJ2-2	CASSQVRGTGELFF
TRBV5-6	TRBJ1-6	CASSWGRSNNSPLHF
TRBV5-4	TRBJ2-7	CASSTDREASYEQYF
TRBV29-1	TRBJ1-2	CSVGRDRGDGYTF
TRBV20-1	TRBJ1-1	CSASSMTAFFTEAFF
TRBV10-3	TRBJ2-7	CAISELRSEQYF
TRBV28	TRBJ1-2	CASSVRGDYGYTF
TRBV2	TRBJ1-2	CASSVTDLGYGYTF
TRBV20-1	TRBJ1-1	CSAGQPREAFF
TRBV3-1/TRBV3-2	TRBJ1-1	CASSQDSAPDTEAFF
TRBV11-2	TRBJ1-6	CASSFSPGQGANSPLHF
TRBV5-6	TRBJ1-5	CASSFGQSNQPQHF
TRBV5-1	TRBJ1-1	CASSLNVGGTEAFF
TRBV20-1	TRBJ2-1	CSASTLANTYNEQFF
TRBV2	TRBJ2-5	CASRGLDQETQYF
TRBV6-5	TRBJ2-2	CASKTAFSTGELFF
TRBV5-6	TRBJ2-3	CASSTGTGIGYF
TRBV12-3/TRBV12-4	TRBJ2-7	CASRDRGGEQYF
TRBV5-6	TRBJ1-5	CASSHRASGSPQHF
TRBV6-5	TRBJ2-1	CASSGVRYNEQFF
TRBV4-2	TRBJ2-2	CASSQATGELFF